This TCR beta chain was retrieved from a study of cytomegalovirus exposure and HLA in healthy donors. Study-wide points: According to a later analysis, TCR clusters from the first cohort tended to co-occur in the approximately 120 validation repertoires. Most observed TCR sequences were rare, whereas some public TCRs were detected in many donors.

The donors were members of the validation cohort comprising over 100 subjects, separate from the approximately 630-subject first cohort. The sample holds one count of this clone. What it recognizes is unknown. CDR1 is SGHAT, CDR2 FQNNGV, per germline. This CDR3 contains 14 residues. Germline trimming cut 5 bases from V and 5 bases from J; bases unmatched to any gene: 8. TCRdb's copy holds only in-frame clones and misses some; the assay was immunoSEQ multiplex PCR. The sample records around 170,000 clones, 88% being singletons. The sequenced sample consisted of PBMCs. This clonotype was obtained from a man aged 18-30 years in good health and CMV-seronegative. The chain has TRBV11-2 and TRBJ2-5; 7 nucleotides line up with TRBD1. The chain's CDR3 is CASSPRGSLETQYF. CDR3 coding DNA: TGTGCCAGCAGCCCCAGGGGGAGTCTGGAGACCCAGTACTTC.